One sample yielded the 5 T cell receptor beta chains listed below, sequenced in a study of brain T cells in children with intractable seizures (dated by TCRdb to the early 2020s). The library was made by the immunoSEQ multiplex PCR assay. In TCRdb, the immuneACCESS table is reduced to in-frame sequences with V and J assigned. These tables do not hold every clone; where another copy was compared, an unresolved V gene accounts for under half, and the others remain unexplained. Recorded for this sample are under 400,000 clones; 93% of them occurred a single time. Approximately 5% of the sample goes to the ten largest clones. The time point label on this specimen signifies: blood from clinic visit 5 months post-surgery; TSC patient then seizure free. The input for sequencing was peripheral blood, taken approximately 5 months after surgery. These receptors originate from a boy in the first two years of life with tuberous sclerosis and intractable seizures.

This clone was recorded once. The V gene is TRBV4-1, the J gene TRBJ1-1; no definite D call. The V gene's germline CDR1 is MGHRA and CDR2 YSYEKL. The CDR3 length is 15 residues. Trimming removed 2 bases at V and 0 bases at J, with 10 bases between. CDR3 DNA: TGCGCCAGCAGCCAAAAATCGTGGATGAACACTGAAGCTTTCTTT. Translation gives CASSQKSWMNTEAFF.

CDR3 sequence reads: CASQGWLSSGNTIYF. CDR3 nucleotides: TGTGCCAGCCAGGGGTGGCTTAGCTCTGGAAACACCATATATTTT. J is TRBJ1-3 and V is TRBV25-1; TRBD1 is a possible D gene (6 bases). In germline, CDR1 is MGHDK, CDR2 SYGVNS. The CDR3 totals 15 residues. Trimming left V 8 bases short and J 0 bases short, with 14 bases between.

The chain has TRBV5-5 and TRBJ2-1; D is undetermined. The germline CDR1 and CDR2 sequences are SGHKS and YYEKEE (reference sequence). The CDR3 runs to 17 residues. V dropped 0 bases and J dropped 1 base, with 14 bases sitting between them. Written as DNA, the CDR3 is TGTGCCAGCAGCTTGGAATCTCTACTTAGATCCTACAATGAGCAGTTCTTC. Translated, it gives CASSLESLLRSYNEQFF.

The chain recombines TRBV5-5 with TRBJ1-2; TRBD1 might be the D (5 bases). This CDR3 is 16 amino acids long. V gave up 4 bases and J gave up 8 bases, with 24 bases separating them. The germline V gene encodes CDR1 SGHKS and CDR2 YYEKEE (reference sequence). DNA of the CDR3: TGTGCCAGCAGCATGGAGGTTGGGACCCTTGGCCTCGGCTACACCTTC. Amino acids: CASSMEVGTLGLGYTF.

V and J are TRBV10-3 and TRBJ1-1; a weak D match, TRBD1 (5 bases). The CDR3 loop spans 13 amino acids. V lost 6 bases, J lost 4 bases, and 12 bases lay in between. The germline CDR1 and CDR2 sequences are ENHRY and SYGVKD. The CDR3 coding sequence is TGTGCCATCAGGGGGGACGGTGCCACTGAAGCTTTCTTT. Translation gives CAIRGDGATEAFF.